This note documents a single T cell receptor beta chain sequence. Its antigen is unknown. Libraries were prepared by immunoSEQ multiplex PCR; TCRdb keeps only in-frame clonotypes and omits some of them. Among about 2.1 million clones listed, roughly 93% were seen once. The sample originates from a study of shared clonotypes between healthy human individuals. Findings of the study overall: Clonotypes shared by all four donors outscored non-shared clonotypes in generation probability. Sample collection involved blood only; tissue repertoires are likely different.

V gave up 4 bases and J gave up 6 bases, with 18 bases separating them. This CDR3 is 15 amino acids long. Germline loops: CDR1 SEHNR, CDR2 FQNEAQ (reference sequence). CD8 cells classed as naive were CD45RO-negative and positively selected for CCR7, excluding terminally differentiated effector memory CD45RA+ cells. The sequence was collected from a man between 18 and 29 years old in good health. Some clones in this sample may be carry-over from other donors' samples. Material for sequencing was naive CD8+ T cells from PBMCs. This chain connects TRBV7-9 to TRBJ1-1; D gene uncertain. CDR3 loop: CASSSGDWTSAEAFF. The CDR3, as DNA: TGTGCCAGCAGCTCGGGAGATTGGACCTCCGCTGAAGCTTTCTTT.